This TCR beta chain was identified in a study of vaccination and CD4 T cells after COVID-19. The overall study: Every participant had a vaccine, which was either BNT162b2 or mRNA-1273, given in two doses.

The Oncomine TCR Beta short-read assay generated sequence data from the DNA of cultured CD4+ T cells. TCRdb itself ran the PCR reads through MiXCR, one entry per CDR3 protein. The profile covers over 3,000 distinct CDR3 sequences, with roughly 78% appearing a single time and less than 40% taken by the ten largest. The treatment is: roughly 10-day PBMC culture with coronavirus spike peptide pools or control peptides (ViraFEST assay). The ends were cut back, 5 bases at V and 1 base at J, with 11 bases in the middle. The length of the CDR3 is 14 residues. CDR1 is SGHTA and CDR2 is FQGNSA in the germline V gene. This clonotype turned up a few times. Its matching antigen is unknown.

This clonotype was sampled from a human donor who had recovered from COVID-19. Sequencing input: CD4+ T cells from blood, cultured in vitro. This rearrangement joins TRBV7-2 to TRBJ1-1; D call uncertain. The CDR3 bases are TGTGCCAGCAGCCCCCGGAAAAGGAACACTGAAGCTTTCTTT. It translates to CASSPRKRNTEAFF.